This T cell receptor (beta chain) was sequenced in a study of graft-versus-host responses after intestinal transplantation. This clone was seen a few times. Germline V gives CDR1 WNHNN, CDR2 SYGVQD (reference sequence). CDR3 size: 12 residues. V lost 4 bases, J lost 7 bases, and 8 bases lay in between. Sequencing used immunoSEQ multiplex PCR; TCRdb keeps in-frame clones, though not all of them. The table includes tens of thousands of clones, almost 95% detected once. The sequencing used PBMCs, collected roughly 39 weeks after intestinal transplant. The J gene is TRBJ2-1, the V gene TRBV10-1; no definite D call. The TCR comes from a human patient who received an intestinal transplant, so some T cells may come from the graft donor. The CDR3 nucleotides read TGCGCCAGCAGTGTAGGGCAAAATGAGCAGTTCTTC. Protein sequence: CASSVGQNEQFF.